The clone carrying this T cell receptor beta chain has a count of ten or more. This entry is derived from a study of beta chain features in type 1 diabetes. Researchers reported sorting CD4+ naive, central memory, regulatory and stem cell-like memory cells via CD45RO/CCR7/CD25/CD127/CD95/CD27. The investigators reverse transcribed all of the isolated RNA, so they sequenced expressed TCRB transcripts. Assay: immunoSEQ multiplex PCR; the TCRdb copy retains only in-frame clones and omits some. Of some 140,000 clones listed, nearly 9.5% were seen once; the top ten hold 0.55% to 0.85%. The sample was central memory CD4+ T cells from blood. The clonotype originates from a man younger than 35 in good health.

The CDR3 region has the DNA TGTGCCAGCAGCTTCCGGGACAGGGGTACTTACGAGCAGTACTTC. This codes for CASSFRDRGTYEQYF. The chain joins TRBV7-9 to TRBJ2-7, with 10 bases aligning to TRBD1. The V gene's germline CDR1 is SEHNR and CDR2 FQNEAQ (reference sequence). The junction had 6 bases not matched to a gene; V was cut back by 3 bases and J by 4 bases. The CDR3 spans 15 residues.